This T cell receptor beta chain was captured in a study of control samples from healthy donors and cancer patients. Clones were read by immunoSEQ multiplex PCR, and TCRdb kept only the in-frame ones, dropping some. The table has some 70,000 clones, 83% seen once. Looked up from germline, CDR1 is MNHEY and CDR2 is SMNVEV (reference sequence). Deletions cut 5 bases from V and 7 bases from J, with 15 bases between. The CDR3 extends over 14 amino acids. This chain joins TRBV27 and TRBJ1-5; D call uncertain. The TCR originated in a man aged 55 to 70 in good health. Sample: blood. The CDR3 DNA sequence: TGTGCCAGCAGTAGAGAAAATGGGCACCAGCCCCAGCATTTT. This sequence encodes CASSRENGHQPQHF.